A single sample gave rise to the 24 T cell receptor beta chains below, sequenced in a study of blood T cells in healthy people across ages. The use of a sample-barcoded 5' primer and a J-beta primer mix characterized a second PCR of roughly 7 to 11 cycles. TCRdb reprocessed the 5' RACE reads via MiXCR and lists one record per CDR3 protein. The sample contains around 870,000 distinct CDR3 sequences, around 26% of which appear only once. Sample: blood. The source is a woman older than 75 in good health.

This clonotype showed up many times. The chain recombines TRBV7-8 with TRBJ2-7; a possible D gene is TRBD1 (5 bases). The CDR3 spans 14 residues. V lost 3 bases, J lost 4 bases, and 13 bases lay in between. The germline V gene has CDR1 SGHVS and CDR2 FQNEAQ. CDR3 residues: CASSFSRVVYEQYF. The DNA for the CDR3 is TGTGCCAGCAGCTTCAGCAGGGTGGTTTACGAGCAGTACTTC.

This clonotype was found a few times. The chain has TRBV5-1 and TRBJ1-5; D may be TRBD1 (5 bases). Germline V CDR1 and CDR2: SGHRS, YFSETQ. The CDR3 runs 14 residues. The germline V and J ends were trimmed by 4 bases and 9 bases, with 17 bases remaining between them. DNA for the CDR3: TGCGCCAGCAGCCCCGGGACGGGCCTTGGGCCCCAGCATTTT. Encoded protein: CASSPGTGLGPQHF.

Many counts were recorded for this clonotype. The rearrangement links TRBV7-2 to TRBJ2-1; no firm D call. Trimming removed 5 bases at V and 0 bases at J, with 14 bases between. This CDR3 spans 16 amino acids. Germline CDR1 is SGHTA and CDR2 is FQGNSA. The CDR3 sequence is CASSPRRTSSYNEQFF. DNA of the CDR3: TGTGCCAGCAGCCCCCGACGGACGAGCTCCTACAATGAGCAGTTCTTC.

This chain connects TRBV3-1 to TRBJ1-1; TRBD1 matches at 8 bases. The V gene end was trimmed by 0 bases and the J gene end by 6 bases; junction bases not matched to a gene: 6. Per the germline V gene, CDR1 is LGHDT and CDR2 is YNNKEL (reference sequence). The CDR3 covers 15 residues. CDR3 sequence (DNA): TGTGCCAGCAGCCAAGATCCAGGGGGCCAGGCTGAAGCTTTCTTT. Translating gives CASSQDPGGQAEAFF.

The rearrangement uses TRBV12-3 or TRBV12-4 and TRBJ1-1; D is undetermined. Trimming took off 5 bases at V and 5 bases at J, with 12 bases between the two ends. The CDR3 runs to 13 residues. CDR3 sequence (DNA): TGTGCCAGCAGTCCCCAAGTATGGACTGAAGCTTTCTTT. It yields the protein CASSPQVWTEAFF.

CDR3 region: CATSRQDRVSPQHF. The CDR3 coding sequence is TGTGCCACCAGCCGACAGGACCGAGTTTCGCCCCAGCATTTT. This chain joins TRBV15 and TRBJ1-5; perhaps TRBD1 as D (6 bases). CDR3 length: 14 amino acids. Germline lookup yields CDR1 LNHNV and CDR2 YYDKDF (reference sequence). Trimming shortened V by 5 bases and J by 9 bases, and 17 bases separated the two germline ends.

The chain employs TRBV24-1 and TRBJ2-2, with TRBD1 matching 9 bases. The V segment lost 4 bases and the J segment 5 bases; nucleotides outside the gene matches: 4. CDR1 is KGHDR, CDR2 SFDVKD, per germline. This CDR3 comprises 15 residues. The CDR3 bases are TGTGCCACCAGTGAAGCCGGGACAGGGACCGGGGAGCTGTTTTTT. It translates to CATSEAGTGTGELFF.

About this clonotype itself: This sequence may be a read error, since a much larger clone differs from it by one base. V gene TRBV30 combines with J gene TRBJ2-6; a possible D gene is TRBD1 (6 bases). This CDR3 is 15 amino acids long. Germline values: CDR1 GTSNPN, CDR2 SVGIG (reference sequence). CDR3 sequence: CAWSGRQAGANVRTF. CDR3 bases: TGTGCCTGGAGTGGGAGGCAGGCAGGGGCCAACGTCCGGACTTTC.

This clonotype came up many times. The chain carries TRBV12-3 or TRBV12-4 and TRBJ2-3, with TRBD1 matching over 12 bases. CDR3 length: 18 amino acids. Unmatched junction bases numbered 10, after V lost 3 bases and J lost 3 bases. In DNA, the CDR3 is TGTGCCAGCAGTTTGGGCACCGGGACAGGGGGCGCGACAGATACGCAGTATTTT. Translated, it gives CASSLGTGTGGATDTQYF.

This chain links TRBV28 with TRBJ1-2; D uncertain. Per germline, CDR1 MDHEN and CDR2 SYDVKM. The CDR3 spans 9 residues. V was trimmed by 8 bases and J by 7 bases, leaving 5 bases between them. This CDR3 is CASRGGYTF. The CDR3 nucleotides read TGTGCCAGCCGAGGTGGCTACACCTTC.

This clonotype was picked up a small number of times. This rearrangement joins TRBV7-2 to TRBJ1-3, with a possible D match to TRBD1 (6 bases). The CDR3 has 15 amino acids. V lost 6 bases, J lost 0 bases, and 12 bases lay in between. CDR1 SGHTA and CDR2 FQGNSA come from the germline V gene. The CDR3 DNA is TGTGCCAGCAGATCTACAGGGCCCTCTGGAAACACCATATATTTT. Translation gives CASRSTGPSGNTIYF.

This chain joins TRBV7-2 and TRBJ1-2; no reliable D call. The CDR3 covers 12 residues. V lost 4 bases to trimming and J lost 7 bases, with 10 bases between them. Germline CDR1 reads SGHTA; CDR2 reads FQGNSA. The CDR3 loop is CASSSSRPGYTF. Written as DNA, the CDR3 is TGTGCCAGCAGCTCCTCCAGGCCTGGCTACACCTTC.

Turning to this clonotype: A read error may be the cause here, since a much bigger clone is one base away. V usage is TRBV20-1 and J usage is TRBJ1-2; 12 nucleotides line up with TRBD1. Unmatched junction bases numbered 9, after V lost 0 bases and J lost 7 bases. From germline, CDR1 is DFQATT and CDR2 SNEGSKA (reference sequence). CDR3 size: 16 residues. CDR3 DNA: TGCAGTGCTAGAGATTTTGGGACAGGGGGCGAGTGTGGCTACACCTTC. It specifies CSARDFGTGGECGYTF.

This clonotype turned up a few times. It may be a read error: a sequence one base away is much more abundant. The rearrangement joins TRBV7-8 to TRBJ2-1; 10 bases map to TRBD1. The J call may be wrong; the DNA end is better matched by TRBJ2-7. Germline CDR1 and CDR2: SGHVS and FQNEAQ. The CDR3 extends over 15 amino acids. The CDR3: CASSSPGQGNNEQYF. Written as DNA, the CDR3 is TGTGCCAGCAGCTCTCCGGGACAGGGGAACAATGAGCAGTACTTC.

This clonotype was observed at least ten times. The chain has TRBV6-5 and TRBJ2-5, with D hard to call. The CDR3 runs to 16 residues. Germline values: CDR1 MNHEY, CDR2 SVGAGI. V dropped 4 bases and J dropped 1 base, with 16 bases sitting between them. The CDR3, as DNA: TGTGCCAGCAGTTCCTCGAGATGGGGTGGCCAAGAGACCCAGTACTTC. This translates into CASSSSRWGGQETQYF.

This clonotype was detected many times. This chain connects TRBV6-6 to TRBJ2-7; 9 nucleotides match TRBD1. Germline V gene sequence: CDR1 MNHNY, CDR2 SVGAGI (reference sequence). The J segment lost 3 bases and the V segment lost 2 bases, leaving 5 bases of the junction unmatched. The CDR3 consists of 15 residues. The CDR3 DNA reads as TGTGCCAGCAGTTACGCGGACAGGGGAAGCTACGAGCAGTACTTC. It translates to CASSYADRGSYEQYF.

On this clonotype: A single base separates this from a much larger clone, so it may be a read error. The genes are TRBV7-9 and TRBJ1-1; D is unclear. The germline CDR1 and CDR2 sequences are SEHNR and FQNEAQ (reference sequence). The CDR3 loop spans 15 amino acids. The CDR3 coding sequence is TGTGCCAGCAGCTTAGCCCCCGTCAAGAACACTGGAGCTTTCTTT. As protein: CASSLAPVKNTGAFF.

As for this clonotype: The germline gene is not matched at one end of the junction; a read error may be the cause. This chain uses TRBV18 with TRBJ2-4; D not certain. The J call may be in error: the DNA end matches TRBJ2-5 better. The germline V gene has CDR1 KGHSH and CDR2 LQKENI. CDR3 length: 14 amino acids. The CDR3 region has the DNA TGTGCCAGCCCACCACCGGGCCCGCAAGAGACCCAGTACTTC. This gives the protein CASPPPGPQETQYF.

About this clonotype itself: This CDR3 fails to terminate in the conserved phenylalanine or tryptophan, so it likely reflects a read error. The CDR3 DNA reads TGCGCCAGCGCGGGACAGGGTGACGAGCAGTACAAC. This gives the protein CASAGQGDEQYN. The rearrangement uses TRBV5-1 and TRBJ2-7, with 9 bases lining up with TRBD1. Germline CDR1 SGHRS, CDR2 YFSETQ. The CDR3 covers 12 residues. The V gene end was trimmed by 7 bases and the J gene end by 5 bases; junction bases not matched to a gene: 4.

This clonotype was seen at least ten times. The rearrangement joins TRBV20-1 to TRBJ1-6, with D possibly TRBD1 on 5 matching bases. Germline CDR1 and CDR2: DFQATT and SNEGSKA (reference sequence). The CDR3 has 13 residues. V was cut by 1 base and J by 11 bases, with 12 bases left in between. CDR3: CSARGDFPTPLHF. CDR3 coding DNA: TGCAGTGCTAGAGGGGACTTCCCAACACCCCTCCACTTT.

With respect to this clonotype: A much bigger clone sits one base away, suggesting this may be a read error. The chain recombines TRBV12-3 or TRBV12-4 with TRBJ2-7, with 10 bases lining up with TRBD2. CDR3 length: 15 amino acids. The V segment lost 2 bases and the J segment 7 bases; nucleotides outside the gene matches: 8. CDR3 in DNA: TGTGCCAGCAGTTTAAGGAGCGGGGGGGCCACTGAGCAGTACTTC. Amino acid sequence: CASSLRSGGATEQYF.

CDR3 loop: CSARPAAAGAFF. As DNA, the CDR3 is TGCAGTGCTCGCCCCGCAGCGGCGGGAGCTTTCTTT. This sequence joins TRBV20-1 and TRBJ1-1, with no clear D. The germline gives CDR1 DFQATT, CDR2 SNEGSKA (reference sequence). The V and J ends lost 5 bases and 10 bases respectively, with 17 bases between them. The CDR3 is made up of 12 amino acids.

This clonotype was observed at least ten times. V gene TRBV6-2 or TRBV6-3 combines with J gene TRBJ2-5, with 9 positions matching TRBD2. This CDR3 contains 15 residues. The ends lost 8 bases at V and 2 bases at J; junction bases unmatched: 9. Germline CDR1 and CDR2: MNHEY and SVGEGT. The CDR3 loop is CASRTGLAGQETQYF. CDR3 coding DNA: TGTGCCAGCCGAACTGGCCTAGCGGGACAAGAGACCCAGTACTTC.

This sequence joins TRBV7-8 and TRBJ1-5; maybe TRBD1 (6 bases). Trimming removed 5 bases at V and 3 bases at J, with 14 bases between. The CDR3 has 15 amino acids. CDR1 is SGHVS, CDR2 FQNEAQ, per germline. The CDR3 reads CASSTLGTSNQPQHF. The CDR3 DNA reads as TGTGCCAGCAGCACATTGGGGACATCCAATCAGCCCCAGCATTTT.